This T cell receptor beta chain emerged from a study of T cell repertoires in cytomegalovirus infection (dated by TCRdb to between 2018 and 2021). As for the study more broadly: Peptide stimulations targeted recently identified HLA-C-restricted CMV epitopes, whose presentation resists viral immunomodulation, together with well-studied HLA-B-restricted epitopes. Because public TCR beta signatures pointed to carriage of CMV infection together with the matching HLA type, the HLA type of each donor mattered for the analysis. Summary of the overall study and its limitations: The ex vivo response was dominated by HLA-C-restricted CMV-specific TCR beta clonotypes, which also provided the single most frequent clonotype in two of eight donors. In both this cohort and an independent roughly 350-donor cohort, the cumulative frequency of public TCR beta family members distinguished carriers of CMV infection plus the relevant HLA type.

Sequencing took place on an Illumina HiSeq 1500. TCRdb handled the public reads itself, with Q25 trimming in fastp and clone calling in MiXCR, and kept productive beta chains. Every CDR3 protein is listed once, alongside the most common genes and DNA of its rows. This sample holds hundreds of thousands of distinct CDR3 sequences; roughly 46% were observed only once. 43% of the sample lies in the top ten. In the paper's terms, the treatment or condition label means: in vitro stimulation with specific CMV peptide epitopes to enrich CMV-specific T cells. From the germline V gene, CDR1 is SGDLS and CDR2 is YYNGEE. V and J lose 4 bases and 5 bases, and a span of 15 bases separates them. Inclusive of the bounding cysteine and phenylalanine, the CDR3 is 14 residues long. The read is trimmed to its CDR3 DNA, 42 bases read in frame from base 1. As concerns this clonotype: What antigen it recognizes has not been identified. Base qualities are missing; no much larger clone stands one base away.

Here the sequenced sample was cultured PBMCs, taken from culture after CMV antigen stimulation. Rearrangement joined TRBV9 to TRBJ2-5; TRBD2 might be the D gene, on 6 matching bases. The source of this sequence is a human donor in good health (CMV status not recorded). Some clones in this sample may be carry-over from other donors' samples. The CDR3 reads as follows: CASSPRLGMETQYF. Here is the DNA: TGTGCCAGCAGCCCGAGACTAGGGATGGAGACCCAGTACTTC.